This T cell receptor beta chain was observed in a study of siplizumab effects on memory and regulatory T cells. Study-wide results and caveats: With siplizumab, mappable alloreactive CD4+ clones averaged roughly 65% Treg-derived, versus 25% to 30% in controls. Naive T cell populations appeared to exhibit greater diversity than memory cells and appeared to be major alloresponse contributors. Suppressive function of proliferating Tregs from siplizumab cultures was not confirmed.

The CDR3 sequence is 15 residues long. Germline CDR1 is SGHVS and CDR2 is FNYEAQ. The V end lost 1 base, the J end lost 1 base, and 11 bases lay between the germline ends. Sequenced by immunoSEQ multiplex PCR; TCRdb stores in-frame clones only, minus some. This table has approximately 100,000 clones, 93% appearing once. Regarding this clone: Its antigen is unidentified.

J is TRBJ2-7 and V is TRBV7-6; a weak D match, TRBD1 (5 bases). The sequencing sample was made of non-Treg CD4+ T cells sorted from blood. This receptor was taken from a human donor in good health. CDR3 coding DNA: TGTGCCAGCAGCTTAGGGGCAGGGCGGTCCTACGAGCAGTACTTC. It is translated as CASSLGAGRSYEQYF.